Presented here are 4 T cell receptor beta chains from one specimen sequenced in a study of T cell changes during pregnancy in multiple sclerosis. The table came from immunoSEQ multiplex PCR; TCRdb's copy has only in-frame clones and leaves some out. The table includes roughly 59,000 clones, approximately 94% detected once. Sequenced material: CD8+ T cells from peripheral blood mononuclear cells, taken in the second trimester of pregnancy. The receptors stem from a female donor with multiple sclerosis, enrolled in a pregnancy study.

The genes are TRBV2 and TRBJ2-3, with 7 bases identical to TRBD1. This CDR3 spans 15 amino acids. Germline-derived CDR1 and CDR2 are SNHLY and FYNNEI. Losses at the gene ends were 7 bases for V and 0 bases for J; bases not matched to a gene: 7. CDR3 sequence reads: CASILMTGSTDTQYF. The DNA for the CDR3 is TGTGCCAGCATTCTTATGACAGGGAGCACAGATACGCAGTATTTT.

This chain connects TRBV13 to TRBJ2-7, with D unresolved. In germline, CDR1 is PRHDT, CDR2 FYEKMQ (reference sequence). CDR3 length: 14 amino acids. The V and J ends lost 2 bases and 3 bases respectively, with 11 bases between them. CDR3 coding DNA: TGTGCCAGCAGCTTAATTGGAGAGGACTACGAGCAGTACTTC. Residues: CASSLIGEDYEQYF. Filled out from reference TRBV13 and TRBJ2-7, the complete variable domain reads AAGVIQSPRHLIKEKRETATLKCYPIPRHDTVYWYQQGPGQDPQFLISFYEKMQSDKGSIPDRFSAQQFSDYHSELNMSSLELGDSALYFCASSLIGEDYEQYFGPGTRLTVT.

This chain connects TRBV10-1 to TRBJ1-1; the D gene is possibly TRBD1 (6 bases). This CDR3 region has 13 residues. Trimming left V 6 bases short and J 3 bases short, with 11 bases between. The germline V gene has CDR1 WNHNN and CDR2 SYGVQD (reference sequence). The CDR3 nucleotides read TGCGCCAGCAGCTACAGGGTGGACACTGAAGCTTTCTTT. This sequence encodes CASSYRVDTEAFF.

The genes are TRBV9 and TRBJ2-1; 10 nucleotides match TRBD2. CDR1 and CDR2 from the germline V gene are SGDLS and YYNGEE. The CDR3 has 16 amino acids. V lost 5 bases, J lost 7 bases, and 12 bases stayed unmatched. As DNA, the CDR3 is TGTGCCAGCAGTGACCCGACTAGCGGGCTTCGGAATGAGCAGTTCTTC. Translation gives CASSDPTSGLRNEQFF.